The TCR beta chain described here comes from a study of spatial heterogeneity in lung cancer. Study in general: Every unique TCR and UMI combination, on average, appeared more than ten times in raw reads. Points from the study as a whole: Detection of ubiquitous tumor TCRs in blood was higher at resection than follow-up.

The time point is: sample taken at primary tumor resection. Extraction of whole RNA from tumor, nontumor lung or frozen PBMC preceded unsorted sequencing. Donation came from roughly 72 patients with untreated early-stage non-small cell lung cancer. Notes on this clonotype: Its antigen remains unknown.

Every cDNA TCR molecule received its own unique molecular identifier. Each CDR3 protein is one row after TCRdb ran MiXCR on the 5' RACE reads. The sample has about 53,000 distinct CDR3 sequences, roughly 7.5% seen once. CDR3 length: 13 amino acids. V lost 2 bases, J lost 8 bases, and 7 bases lay in between. This clonotype was sampled from a female donor with early-stage non-small cell lung cancer. The J gene is TRBJ1-6, the V gene TRBV12-3 or TRBV12-4; no reliable D call. The material was PBMCs, obtained at surgery. The chain's CDR3 is CASSLRSDSPLHF. CDR3 sequence (DNA): TGTGCCAGCAGTTTAAGGTCCGATTCACCCCTCCACTTT.